This T cell receptor beta chain was recorded in a study of blood T cell repertoires in COVID-19. Study summary: Italy, Spain and the United States were the sources of the convalescent and acute COVID-19 samples. In each case, the material was cDNA or gDNA derived from T cells, B-cell-depleted T cells, or PBMCs.

In the authors' workflow: Researchers report that nucleated cell counts were estimated from reference gene primer amplification. Only in-frame clones appear in the TCRdb table, and some are missing; sequencing was by immunoSEQ multiplex PCR. V, J and clone size are those of that table, while D and trimming were read from the DNA. The repertoire includes fewer than 100,000 clones, about 89% of them detected once, and over 9% sits in the top ten. The CDR3 totals 14 residues. The chain combines TRBV21-1 with TRBJ1-2; TRBD1 is taken as the D call from the table, unchecked against the DNA. TRBV21-1 is a pseudogene locus. The source is a man aged 50-60 years with acute or convalescent COVID-19. The sample consisted of peripheral blood. CDR3 bases: TGTGCCAGCAGCAAAGGTGACAGGGGGTCTGGCTACACCTTC. Encoded protein: CASSKGDRGSGYTF.